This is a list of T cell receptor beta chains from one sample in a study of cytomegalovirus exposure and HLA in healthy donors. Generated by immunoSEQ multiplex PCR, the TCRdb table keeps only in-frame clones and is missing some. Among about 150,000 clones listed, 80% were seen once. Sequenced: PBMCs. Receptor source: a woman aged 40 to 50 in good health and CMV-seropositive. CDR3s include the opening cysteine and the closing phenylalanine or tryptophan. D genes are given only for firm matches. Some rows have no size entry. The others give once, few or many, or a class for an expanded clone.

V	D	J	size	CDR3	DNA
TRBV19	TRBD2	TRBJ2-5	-	CASSWAGSSGRRETQYF	TGTGCCAGTAGTTGGGCGGGGTCTAGCGGGAGGAGGGAGACCCAGTACTTC
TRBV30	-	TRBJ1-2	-	CAWRGSRGYTF	TGTGCCTGGAGGGGCAGCCGGGGCTACACCTTC
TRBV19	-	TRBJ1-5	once	CASSIVTGNQPQHF	TGTGCCAGTAGTATAGTCACAGGGAATCAGCCCCAGCATTTT
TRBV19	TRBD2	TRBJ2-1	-	CASSIRGLASPEQFF	TGTGCCAGTAGTATAAGGGGACTAGCGTCCCCTGAGCAGTTCTTC
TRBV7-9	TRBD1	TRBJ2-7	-	CASSLWTGPTYEQYF	TGTGCCAGCAGCTTATGGACAGGGCCTACCTACGAGCAGTACTTC
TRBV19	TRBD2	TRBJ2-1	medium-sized	CASSTGLAGGNEQFF	TGTGCCAGTAGTACGGGACTAGCGGGCGGTAATGAGCAGTTCTTC
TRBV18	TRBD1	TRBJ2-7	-	CASSPVTGDHEQYF	TGTGCCAGCTCACCGGTGACAGGGGACCACGAGCAGTACTTC
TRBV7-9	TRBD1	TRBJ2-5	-	CASSFRTDRAQETQYF	TGTGCCAGCAGCTTCCGCACAGACAGGGCGCAAGAGACCCAGTACTTC
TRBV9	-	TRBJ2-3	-	CASSVRDKADTQYF	TGTGCCAGCAGCGTTAGGGACAAAGCAGATACGCAGTATTTT
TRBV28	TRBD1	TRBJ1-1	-	CASSPASGGGEAFF	TGTGCCAGCAGTCCGGCCTCAGGGGGCGGTGAAGCTTTCTTT
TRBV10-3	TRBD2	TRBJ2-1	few	CAIRFSASGDYNEQFF	TGTGCCATCAGATTCAGTGCTAGCGGGGATTACAATGAGCAGTTCTTC
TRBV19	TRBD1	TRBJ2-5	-	CASRSRGQGAGGYQETQYF	TGTGCCAGTAGGTCGAGGGGACAGGGGGCCGGGGGGTACCAAGAGACCCAGTACTTC
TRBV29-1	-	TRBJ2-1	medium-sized	CSVEGPVAGVYNEQFF	TGCAGCGTTGAGGGCCCGGTGGCAGGGGTATACAATGAGCAGTTCTTC
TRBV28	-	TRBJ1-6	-	CASSSTGLSLHF	TGTGCCAGCAGTTCCACGGGTCTCTCCCTCCACTTT
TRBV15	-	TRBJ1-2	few	CATSRERGSVGVGYTF	TGTGCCACCAGCAGGGAAAGGGGGAGCGTAGGTGTTGGCTACACCTTC
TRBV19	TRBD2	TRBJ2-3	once	CASSITSGRGDTQYF	TGTGCCAGTAGTATAACTAGCGGGAGGGGAGATACGCAGTATTTT
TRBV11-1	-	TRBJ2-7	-	CASSLERANEQYF	TGTGCCAGCAGCTTAGAGAGGGCCAACGAGCAGTACTTC
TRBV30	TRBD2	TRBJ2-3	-	CASTATSGSDTQYF	TGTGCCTCGACCGCGACTAGCGGGTCAGATACGCAGTATTTT
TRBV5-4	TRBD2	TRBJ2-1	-	CASSLALSGRVSYNEQFF	TGTGCCAGCAGCTTGGCTCTTAGCGGGAGGGTGTCCTACAATGAGCAGTTCTTC
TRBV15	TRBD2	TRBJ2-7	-	CAVGGGSYEQYF	TGTGCCGTCGGAGGCGGGAGCTACGAGCAGTACTTC
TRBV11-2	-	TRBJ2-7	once	CASSLGSNSYEQYF	TGTGCCAGCAGCTTAGGGAGTAACTCCTACGAGCAGTACTTC
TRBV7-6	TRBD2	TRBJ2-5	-	CASSVTSGQETQYF	TGTGCCAGCAGCGTGACTAGCGGCCAAGAGACCCAGTACTTC
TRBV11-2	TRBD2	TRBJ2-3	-	CATERIAGGGSDTQYF	TGTGCCACGGAGCGCATAGCGGGAGGGGGCTCCGATACGCAGTATTTT
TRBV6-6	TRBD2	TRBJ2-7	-	CASSYAGANSYEQYF	TGTGCCAGCAGTTACGCGGGAGCGAACTCCTACGAGCAGTACTTC
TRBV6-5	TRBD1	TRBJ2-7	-	CASRLGTGAWDEQYF	TGTGCCAGCAGACTTGGGACAGGGGCTTGGGACGAGCAGTACTTC
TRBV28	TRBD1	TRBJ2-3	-	CASRWTGSRDTQYF	TGTGCCAGCAGGTGGACAGGGTCGAGGGATACGCAGTATTTT
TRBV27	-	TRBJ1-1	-	CASGRGGSWNTEAFF	TGTGCCAGCGGGAGGGGGGGCTCCTGGAACACTGAAGCTTTCTTT
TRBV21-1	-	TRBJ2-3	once	CASSPPGLALQWTDTQYF	TGTGCCAGCAGTCCCCCCGGACTAGCGCTCCAATGGACAGATACGCAGTATTTT
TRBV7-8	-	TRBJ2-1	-	CASSLDTQAYNEQFF	TGTGCCAGCAGCTTAGACACCCAGGCCTACAATGAGCAGTTCTTC
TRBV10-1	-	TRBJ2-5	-	CASSEPGTQETQYF	TGCGCCAGCAGTGAGCCCGGTACCCAAGAGACCCAGTACTTC
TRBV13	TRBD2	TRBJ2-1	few	CASSRGLPVSYNEQFF	TGTGCCAGCAGCCGGGGACTACCCGTCTCCTACAATGAGCAGTTCTTC
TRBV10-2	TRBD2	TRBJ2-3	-	CASSELAGVAVFATDTQYF	TGCGCCAGCAGTGAGCTAGCGGGAGTGGCGGTGTTCGCCACAGATACGCAGTATTTT
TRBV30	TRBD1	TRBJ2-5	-	CAWATGDQETQYF	TGTGCCTGGGCCACAGGGGACCAAGAGACCCAGTACTTC
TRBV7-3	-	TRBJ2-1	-	CASSLGGPRNEQFF	TGTGCCAGCAGCTTAGGAGGCCCAAGGAATGAGCAGTTCTTC
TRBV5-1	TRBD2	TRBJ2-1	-	CASSLAVTGLGGKQFF	TGCGCCAGCAGCTTGGCCGTGACTGGCTTGGGAGGGAAGCAGTTCTTC
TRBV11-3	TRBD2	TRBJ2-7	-	CASSPLSGSKGYEQYF	TGTGCCAGCAGTCCACTTAGCGGGAGTAAAGGGTACGAGCAGTACTTC